This T cell receptor beta chain comes out of a study of post-analysis software for immune sequencing data. Study-level information: Relapsing-remitting, secondary progressive and progressive-relapsing multiple sclerosis were all included among the disease courses.

Overall study findings and caveats: When the samples were clustered directly with F measure, those that had been prepared in the same batch showed strong co-clustering. Multiple sclerosis was associated with a significant reduction in normalized Chao1 diversity relative to controls. The study found TRBV5-6, TRBV5-1 and TRBV20-1 among several TRBV segments more frequent in patients than controls.

Every TCR beta cDNA library bore unique molecular identifiers. Between roughly 1 and 11 million T cells gave rise to around 500,000 cDNA molecules. TCRdb reprocessed the PCR reads with MiXCR, giving one entry per CDR3 protein. Among some 690,000 distinct CDR3 sequences listed, roughly three fifths were seen once. In regard to this clonotype: What it binds is unknown.

The V gene's germline CDR1 is SGDLS and CDR2 YYNGEE. There are 16 residues in the CDR3. Between the trimmed V and J ends, which lost 0 bases and 6 bases, there was a span of 16 bases. This chain uses TRBV9 with TRBJ2-1, with a weak D call TRBD1 (7 bases). The TCR comes from a girl aged 2-10 years with multiple sclerosis. The sequenced sample was blood. The CDR3 sequence: CASSVDEGAEGNEQFF. The CDR3, as DNA: TGTGCCAGCAGCGTAGATGAGGGGGCGGAGGGCAATGAGCAGTTCTTC. The full variable domain, rest sourced from reference TRBV9 and TRBJ2-1, is DSGVTQTPKHLITATGQRVTLRCSPRSGDLSVYWYQQSLDQGLQFLIQYYNGEERAKGNILERFSAQQFPDLHSELNLSSLELGDSALYFCASSVDEGAEGNEQFFGPGTRLTVL.